The present TCR beta chain was sequenced within a study of T-cell reconstitution after alpha-beta-depleted transplantation in children (TCRdb year 2016). Study-wide context: Using TCR repertoire profiling, the study quantitatively followed how T-cell immune reconstitution unfolded in children after TCRalphabeta/CD19-depleted allogeneic hematopoietic cell transplantation.

Details on this clonotype: Its antigen remains undetermined. No base qualities exist here, and no much larger clone lies one base off it.

The sample's treatment or condition label, in plain terms: allogeneic hematopoietic cell transplantation with graft depleted of TCRalphabeta T cells and CD19 B cells. TCRalphabeta/CD19-depleted allogeneic hematopoietic cell grafts were given to the transplant recipients, all of whom were children. The library was obtained by PCR. Sequencing took place on an Illumina HiSeq 2500. To normalize quantification of the TCRbeta repertoire, the TCR libraries were built with molecular barcoding that relied on unique molecular identifiers. TCRdb reanalyzed the raw reads on its own, using fastp at Q25 for trimming and MiXCR for clone calling, and kept in-frame beta chains. Records with the same CDR3 protein are collapsed into one entry carrying the most frequent genes and DNA. In this sample the table shows about 1,000,000 distinct CDR3 sequences, under 30% of which occur a single time. 25% to 35% of the sample lies in the top ten.

The study at large found these results: The frequencies of hyperexpanded clones fell over the following months, and after one year, T-cell counts and TCRbeta diversity were mostly attributed to newly produced T cells. The apparently early recovery of alphabetaT-cell counts about two months after transplant reportedly depended on only several hundred rapidly expanded clones that came from non-depleted graft cells. In some patients, the high TCRbeta diversity seen at day 60 was put down to recipient T cells and intrathymic progenitors that had survived conditioning.

The TCR comes from a boy in the first two years of life who had a stem cell transplant for SCID, so the T cells may come from the graft donor. The sequencing here drew on PBMCs, mostly from graft donor cells, taken 360 days after TCRalphabeta/CD19-depleted stem cell transplant.

CDR3 region: CASGGQGLAKNIQYF. The DNA sequence is as follows: TGTGCCAGCGGCGGACAGGGCTTAGCCAAAAACATTCAGTACTTC. The chain uses TRBV2 and TRBJ2-4; 8 bases in the junction line up with TRBD1. The CDR3 contains 15 residues, cysteine and phenylalanine counted. The sequence is cut down to CDR3 DNA, 45 bases in frame from base 1. CDR1 and CDR2 are drawn from the germline V gene: SNHLY, FYNNEI. V is cut back by 8 bases and J by 0 bases, with 6 bases in the junction unmatched.